This TCR beta chain derives from a study of beta chain features in type 1 diabetes. For the study at large: Across every sample, 107,917,701 sorted cells were examined in total. Study results and limitations: It was possible that PCR favored shorter templates, equally so in patients and controls. Type 1 diabetes patients had moderately but significantly shorter TCRB CDR3s in all four CD4+ subsets.

The table lists this clone with a few counts. What it recognizes is unknown. V trimming: 1 base; J trimming: 4 bases; junction bases outside the gene matches: 3. This CDR3 is built from 16 residues. Per the germline V gene, CDR1 is SGHAT and CDR2 is FQNNGV. The entirety of the isolated RNA underwent reverse transcription, so expressed TCRB transcripts were sequenced. The method was immunoSEQ multiplex PCR; TCRdb's version includes in-frame clones alone and lacks a portion of them. This sample carries about 340,000 clones, less than 15% of them seen once, and the ten largest clones take roughly 0.015%.

Material: naive CD4+ T cells from blood. This clonotype was obtained from a woman aged 18-29 years with type 1 diabetes. This chain uses TRBV11-2 with TRBJ2-1, with 11 bases fitting TRBD1. The CDR3 coding sequence is TGTGCCAGCAGCTTAGGGGACAGGGGGTGGTACAATGAGCAGTTCTTC. This sequence encodes CASSLGDRGWYNEQFF.